The 10 T cell receptor beta chains listed next were all sequenced from one sample in a study of T cell responses to AZD1222 COVID-19 vaccine. The assay was immunoSEQ multiplex PCR, and TCRdb's table has in-frame clones only and misses some. The sample has approximately 220,000 clones, approximately 94% seen once; the top ten hold approximately 1%. Specimen: peripheral blood, collected on day 0 of MenACWY control vaccination. These receptors were collected from an adult in good health.

As concerns this clone: Other DNA sequences of this sample code for an identical CDR3. V and J are TRBV5-1 and TRBJ1-5, with 7 positions matching TRBD1. The CDR3 consists of 15 residues. With V trimmed by 0 bases and J by 3 bases, 3 bases remained unmatched. CDR1 SGHRS and CDR2 YFSETQ come from the germline V gene. The CDR3 here is CASSLGQGDNQPQHF. Written as DNA, the CDR3 is TGCGCCAGCAGCTTGGGACAGGGTGACAATCAGCCCCAGCATTTT.

CDR3 loop: CASSGQTGGASGNTIYF. The CDR3 region has the DNA TGTGCCAGCAGCGGGCAAACAGGGGGCGCGTCGGGAAACACCATATATTTT. The chain is built from TRBV9 and TRBJ1-3; 9 positions match TRBD1. The V and J ends lost 3 bases and 4 bases, in that order; junction bases with no gene match: 11. Germline values: CDR1 SGDLS, CDR2 YYNGEE. The CDR3 runs to 17 residues.

This chain connects TRBV15 to TRBJ2-5, with D unclear. The CDR3 runs 14 residues. V dropped 1 base and J dropped 0 bases, with 6 bases sitting between them. CDR1 LNHNV and CDR2 YYDKDF come from the germline V gene (reference sequence). Here the CDR3 DNA reads TGTGCCACCAGCAGAGTCGGCAACCAAGAGACCCAGTACTTC. Translating it yields CATSRVGNQETQYF.

J is TRBJ2-1 and V is TRBV3-1 (or the pseudogene TRBV3-2); D is possibly TRBD1 or TRBD2 (5 bases each). Trimming left V 4 bases short and J 2 bases short, with 12 bases between. The CDR3 runs to 15 residues. Germline V CDR1 and CDR2: LGHDT, YNNKEL (reference sequence). This CDR3 is CASSPGALPYNEQFF. The CDR3 DNA reads as TGTGCCAGCAGCCCCGGGGCCCTTCCCTACAATGAGCAGTTCTTC.

The chain has TRBV5-4 and TRBJ1-2, with D hard to call. Trimming removed 5 bases at V and 6 bases at J, with 8 bases between. The CDR3 runs to 11 residues. CDR1 and CDR2 from the germline V gene are SGHNT and YYREEE (reference sequence). The CDR3 loop is CASSGPNGYTF. The CDR3 DNA sequence: TGTGCCAGCAGTGGCCCCAATGGCTACACCTTC.

The CDR3, as DNA: TGTGCCAGCAGCCAGTCAAGGGGCACTGGAAACACCATATATTTT. Protein sequence: CASSQSRGTGNTIYF. V gene TRBV7-2 combines with J gene TRBJ1-3, with D perhaps TRBD1 (5 bases). The CDR3 consists of 15 residues. CDR1 and CDR2 from the germline V gene are SGHTA and FQGNSA. V lost 5 bases to trimming and J lost 2 bases, with 13 bases between them. Combining the CDR3 with reference TRBV7-2 and TRBJ1-3 gives the whole variable domain GAGVSQSPSNKVTEKGKDVELRCDPISGHTALYWYRQSLGQGLEFLIYFQGNSAPDKSGLPSDRFSAERTGGSVSTLTIQRTQQEDSAVYLCASSQSRGTGNTIYFGEGSWLTVV.

This rearrangement joins TRBV3-1 (or the pseudogene TRBV3-2) to TRBJ1-2, with D unresolved. V lost 1 base and J 6 bases, leaving 12 bases between the germline ends. CDR1 is LGHDT and CDR2 is YNNKEL in the germline V gene (reference sequence). CDR3 size: 14 residues. CDR3 in amino acids: CASSQVVGFDGYTF. In DNA, the CDR3 is TGTGCCAGCAGCCAAGTGGTAGGGTTTGATGGCTACACCTTC.

This clone showed up just a few times. The CDR3 DNA is TGTGCCAGCTTGGCAGGGATCAACACCGGGGAGCTGTTTTTT. This encodes CASLAGINTGELFF. The rearrangement links TRBV28 to TRBJ2-2; possible D gene TRBD1, 5 bases. CDR1 is MDHEN, CDR2 SYDVKM, per germline. The CDR3 runs 14 residues. The ends were cut back, 8 bases at V and 2 bases at J, with 12 bases in the middle.

V and J are TRBV7-3 and TRBJ2-3, with D hard to call. The CDR3 is 11 residues long. Trimming removed 5 bases from V and 10 bases from J, with 10 bases in between. Germline values: CDR1 SGHTA, CDR2 FQGTGA. CDR3 bases: TGTGCCAGCAGCCCGGGCGGCGCGCAGTATTTT. Translated, it gives CASSPGGAQYF.

The chain recombines TRBV3-1 (or the pseudogene TRBV3-2) with TRBJ2-5; D unresolved. In germline, CDR1 is LGHDT, CDR2 YNNKEL (reference sequence). V shed 0 bases and J shed 5 bases, with 7 bases lying between them. The CDR3 has 13 amino acids. For the CDR3, the DNA is TGTGCCAGCAGCCAAGATCAAGGGGAGACCCAGTACTTC. It is translated as CASSQDQGETQYF.